This T cell receptor beta chain is from a study of blood T cell repertoires in COVID-19. Donors in Cohort 3 counted as recovered after two negative PCRs, clearance, or symptom resolution. In the original processing: For nucleated cells, counts were estimated from reference gene primer amplification. Method: immunoSEQ multiplex PCR; TCRdb's copy keeps in-frame clones and lacks some. That table is the source of V, J and clone size, and D and trimming were worked out from the DNA. Here the sample spans approximately 390,000 clones, approximately 87% being singletons. The ends were cut back, 3 bases at V and 6 bases at J, with 22 bases in the middle. Germline assignment: CDR1 SGHRS and CDR2 YFSETQ. The CDR3 covers 17 residues.

The rearrangement uses TRBV5-1 and TRBJ2-1; perhaps TRBD2 as D (7 bases). Sequenced sample: PBMCs or T cells enriched from blood (not recorded which). This receptor was taken from a woman aged 45-59 years who had recovered from COVID-19. This CDR3 is CASSSPPRGGQSNEQFF. For the CDR3, the DNA is TGCGCCAGCAGCTCCCCTCCTAGGGGGGGCCAATCCAATGAGCAGTTCTTC.